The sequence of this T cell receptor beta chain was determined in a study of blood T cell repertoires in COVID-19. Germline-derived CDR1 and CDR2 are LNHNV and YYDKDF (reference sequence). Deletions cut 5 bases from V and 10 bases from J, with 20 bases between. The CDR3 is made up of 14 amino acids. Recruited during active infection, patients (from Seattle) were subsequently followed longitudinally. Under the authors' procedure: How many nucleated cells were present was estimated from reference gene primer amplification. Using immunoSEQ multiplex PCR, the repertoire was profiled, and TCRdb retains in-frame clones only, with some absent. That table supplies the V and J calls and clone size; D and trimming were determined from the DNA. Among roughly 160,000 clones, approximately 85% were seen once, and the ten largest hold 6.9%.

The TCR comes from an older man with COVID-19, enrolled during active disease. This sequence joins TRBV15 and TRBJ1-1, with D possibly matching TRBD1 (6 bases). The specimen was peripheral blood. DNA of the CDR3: TGTGCCACCAGCGGGCTACAGGGATCGAGGGTAGCTTTCTTT. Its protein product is CATSGLQGSRVAFF.